One sample yielded the 20 T cell receptor beta chains listed below, sequenced in a study of patients and donors after allogeneic stem cell transplantation. TCRdb re-called the RT-PCR reads with MiXCR, one entry per CDR3 protein. The sample contains 400,000 to 500,000 distinct CDR3 sequences, 16% of which appear only once. The source material was blood, either unsorted or a sorted T cell fraction (not recorded which). All receptors derive from a human donor who was either an allogeneic HSCT recipient or a stem cell or donor lymphocyte infusion donor (not recorded which). It is not recorded whose cells these are; they may come from a transplant donor.

Regarding this clonotype: Germline and junction disagree at one end, which may indicate a read error. This sequence joins TRBV12-3 or TRBV12-4 and TRBJ1-5; the D is unclear. The CDR3 consists of 13 residues. The CDR3 region is CASTLRENQPQHF. The DNA of the CDR3 is TGTGCCAGCACTTTACGAGAGAATCAGCCCCAGCATTTT.

This clonotype was recorded many times. V is TRBV6-1 and J is TRBJ1-1, with 7 bases aligning to TRBD1. The germline V gene encodes CDR1 MNHNS and CDR2 SASEGT. V lost 5 bases to trimming and J lost 5 bases; unmatched junction nucleotides: 5. The length of the CDR3 is 13 residues. CDR3 sequence: CASSQNRGTEAFF. The CDR3 bases are TGTGCCAGCAGTCAAAACAGGGGTACTGAAGCTTTCTTT.

This clonotype came up many times. This rearrangement joins TRBV2 to TRBJ2-3; TRBD1 agrees at 9 bases. V gave up 6 bases and J gave up 4 bases; unmatched junction bases: 5. Germline V gene data show CDR1 as SNHLY and CDR2 as FYNNEI. The CDR3 spans 14 residues. For the CDR3, the DNA is TGTGCCAGCAGGAGACAGGGGGGCGCAGATACGCAGTATTTT. This sequence encodes CASRRQGGADTQYF.

This chain joins TRBV20-1 and TRBJ1-1; the match to TRBD1 covers 7 bases. This CDR3 has 12 amino acids. The V segment lost 6 bases and the J segment 7 bases; nucleotides outside the gene matches: 8. Germline values: CDR1 DFQATT, CDR2 SNEGSKA (reference sequence). The CDR3 region has the DNA TGCAGTGCGCAGGGGGGGGGCAATGAAGCTTTCTTT. This sequence encodes CSAQGGGNEAFF.

This clonotype has ten or more counts. This rearrangement joins TRBV4-1 to TRBJ2-7; TRBD1 might be the D (6 bases). The germline gives CDR1 MGHRA, CDR2 YSYEKL. This CDR3 is built from 14 residues. Trimming pared 6 bases from V and 0 bases from J, leaving 12 bases between. CDR3 DNA: TGCGCCAGCAGTACCGACAGGTCCTCCTACGAGCAGTACTTC. Its protein product is CASSTDRSSYEQYF.

In this sample, this clonotype turned up a few times. This chain links TRBV12-3 or TRBV12-4 with TRBJ2-7, with D possibly being TRBD1 or TRBD2 (5 bases each). Trimming shortened V by 7 bases and J by 3 bases, and 22 bases separated the two germline ends. The CDR3 sequence is 16 residues long. CDR3 DNA sequence: TGTGCCAGCACCCACGGGGCTCGCCAATTCGACTACGAGCAGTACTTC. It encodes CASTHGARQFDYEQYF.

Many counts were recorded for this clonotype. The rearrangement joins TRBV12-3 or TRBV12-4 to TRBJ2-7, with 7 nucleotides matching TRBD1. Germline trimming cut 8 bases from V and 2 bases from J; bases unmatched to any gene: 9. The CDR3 runs 14 residues. In nucleotides, the CDR3 is TGTGCCAGCTGCTGGACAGGTCGCACCTACGAGCAGTACTTC. Translated, it gives CASCWTGRTYEQYF.

This clonotype was found a few times. This chain joins TRBV2 and TRBJ2-1; D gene ambiguous. The V end was cut by 7 bases, the J end by 7 bases, with 5 bases between. Looked up from germline, CDR1 is SNHLY and CDR2 is FYNNEI. The CDR3 is 10 amino acids. The CDR3 reads CASNGNEQFF. The CDR3 coding sequence is TGTGCCAGCAATGGAAATGAGCAGTTCTTC.

This clonotype appeared a few times. This chain links TRBV24-1 with TRBJ2-5; D may match TRBD1 or TRBD2 (5 bases each). The germline V and J ends were trimmed by 9 bases and 1 base, with 17 bases remaining between them. The germline CDR1 and CDR2 sequences are KGHDR and SFDVKD. The CDR3 spans 15 residues. CDR3 coding DNA: TGTGCCACCGGGGGTGGGCAGGGCTTCCAAGAGACCCAGTACTTC. This translates into CATGGGQGFQETQYF.

The chain is built from TRBV15 and TRBJ1-2; D remains ambiguous. Germline V gene lookup returns CDR1 LNHNV and CDR2 YYDKDF (reference sequence). CDR3 length equals 14 residues. V was clipped by 1 base and J by 2 bases, with 8 bases between them. DNA for the CDR3: TGTGCCACCAGCAGAGGGATAAGGAACTATGGCTACACCTTC. Amino acids: CATSRGIRNYGYTF.

This clonotype was observed a handful of times. V and J are TRBV5-6 and TRBJ1-1; weak D call: TRBD1 (6 bases). Per germline, CDR1 SGHDT and CDR2 YYEEEE. With 0 bases removed from V and 4 bases from J, the gap between germline ends came to 13 bases. This CDR3 contains 15 residues. CDR3 DNA: TGTGCCAGCAGCTTGGGTTTAGGACAGAGCACTGAAGCTTTCTTT. The encoded protein is CASSLGLGQSTEAFF. Full variable domain (missing parts from reference TRBV5-6 and TRBJ1-1): DAGVTQSPTHLIKTRGQQVTLRCSPKSGHDTVSWYQQALGQGPQFIFQYYEEEERQRGNFPDRFSGHQFPNYSSELNVNALLLGDSALYLCASSLGLGQSTEAFFGQGTRLTVV.

The chain has TRBV10-3 and TRBJ2-7; 12 positions agree with TRBD2. The CDR3 loop spans 13 amino acids. Germline CDR1 reads ENHRY; CDR2 reads SYGVKD. Trimming cost V 10 bases and J 2 bases; bases outside gene matches: 3. The CDR3 DNA follows: TGTGCCACCCGGACTAGCGGGGCCTACGAGCAGTACTTC. Translation: CATRTSGAYEQYF.

This chain joins TRBV27 and TRBJ2-7; D perhaps matches TRBD2 (6 bases). The CDR3 is made up of 15 amino acids. Trimming shortened V by 3 bases and J by 3 bases, and 15 bases separated the two germline ends. CDR1 and CDR2 from the germline V gene are MNHEY and SMNVEV (reference sequence). This CDR3 is CASSFEGRTNYEQYF. DNA of the CDR3: TGTGCCAGCAGTTTTGAGGGGAGGACGAACTACGAGCAGTACTTC.

This chain links TRBV6-1 with TRBJ1-1; a possible D gene is TRBD1 (5 bases). CDR3 length: 12 amino acids. Between the trimmed V and J ends, which lost 11 bases and 5 bases, there was a span of 15 bases. CDR1 and CDR2 from the germline V gene are MNHNS and SASEGT. This CDR3 reads CAATGVWTEAFF. CDR3 DNA sequence: TGTGCCGCTACGGGGGTTTGGACTGAAGCTTTCTTT.

This clonotype came up a few times. V usage is TRBV9 and J usage is TRBJ1-4; the D gene is possibly TRBD1 (5 bases). Germline-derived CDR1 and CDR2 are SGDLS and YYNGEE. This CDR3 region has 15 residues. V lost 4 bases to trimming and J lost 8 bases, with 18 bases between them. CDR3: CASSSTVGLGEKLFF. The DNA of the CDR3 is TGTGCCAGCAGCTCGACAGTGGGACTTGGAGAAAAACTGTTTTTT. Full variable domain (missing parts from reference TRBV9 and TRBJ1-4): DSGVTQTPKHLITATGQRVTLRCSPRSGDLSVYWYQQSLDQGLQFLIQYYNGEERAKGNILERFSAQQFPDLHSELNLSSLELGDSALYFCASSSTVGLGEKLFFGSGTQLSVL.

This clonotype has a handful of counts. The chain joins TRBV28 to TRBJ1-5; a weak D match, TRBD1 (5 bases). Germline values: CDR1 MDHEN, CDR2 SYDVKM. The V end was cut by 6 bases, the J end by 2 bases, with 14 bases between. The CDR3 sequence is 15 residues long. CDR3 sequence: CASRVRDGGNQPQHF. The CDR3 bases are TGTGCCAGCAGGGTCCGGGACGGCGGCAATCAGCCCCAGCATTTT.

The V call is TRBV16, the J call TRBJ2-1; 7 nucleotides line up with TRBD1. The J segment lost 2 bases and the V segment lost 0 bases, leaving 1 base of the junction unmatched. The germline gives CDR1 KGHSY, CDR2 FQNENV. This CDR3 spans 15 amino acids. In nucleotides, the CDR3 is TGTGCCAGCAGCCAATCTACAGGGGCCTACAATGAGCAGTTCTTC. As protein: CASSQSTGAYNEQFF. Drawing the rest from reference TRBV16 and TRBJ2-1, the complete variable domain is GEEVAQTPKHLVRGEGQKAKLYCAPIKGHSYVFWYQQVLKNEFKFLISFQNENVFDETGMPKERFSAKCLPNSPCSLEIQATKLEDSAVYFCASSQSTGAYNEQFFGPGTRLTVL.

This clonotype occurred a few times. J is TRBJ2-7 and V is TRBV24-1; the match to TRBD1 covers 7 bases. Per the germline V gene, CDR1 is KGHDR and CDR2 is SFDVKD. The CDR3 has 15 residues. J lost 0 bases, V lost 4 bases, and 5 bases had no gene match. CDR3 DNA: TGTGCCACCAGTGAAGGGGGCCCAAGCTCCTACGAGCAGTACTTC. It encodes CATSEGGPSSYEQYF.

The CDR3 loop is CASSPGQPTFREQFF. The DNA for the CDR3 is TGTGCCAGCTCACCGGGGCAGCCCACATTCAGGGAGCAGTTCTTC. The rearrangement joins TRBV18 to TRBJ2-1; D might be TRBD1 (5 bases). Trimming took 3 bases from V and 10 from J, leaving 19 bases between them. The germline gives CDR1 KGHSH, CDR2 LQKENI. The CDR3 sequence is 15 residues long.

The J gene is TRBJ1-5, the V gene TRBV20-1, with 12 nucleotides matching TRBD1. This CDR3 comprises 16 residues. Germline CDR1 is DFQATT and CDR2 is SNEGSKA (reference sequence). V lost 0 bases to trimming and J lost 6 bases; unmatched junction nucleotides: 6. In DNA form, the CDR3 reads TGCAGTGCTAGAGACCAAGGGGACAGGGGGCGTCAGCCCCAGCATTTT. This translates into CSARDQGDRGRQPQHF.